The 27 T cell receptor beta chains reported below all come from one sample, sequenced in a study of blood T cell repertoires in COVID-19. Clones were sequenced by immunoSEQ multiplex PCR, and TCRdb holds only the in-frame ones, with some missing. The table shows roughly 200,000 clones, with about 87% occurring only once. Sequenced input: peripheral blood. These receptors came from a man aged 55 to 70 who had recovered from COVID-19.

The V call is TRBV29-1, the J call TRBJ2-1, with D maybe TRBD2 (6 bases). Germline V gives CDR1 SQVTM, CDR2 ANQGSEA. This CDR3 is built from 12 residues. V lost 3 bases, J lost 8 bases, and 11 bases lay in between. CDR3 nucleotide sequence: TGCAGCGTTGATGGAGGGATCGATGAGCAGTTCTTC. Translation: CSVDGGIDEQFF.

The genes are TRBV9 and TRBJ2-1; 7 nucleotides align to TRBD1. Germline V lookup: CDR1 SGDLS, CDR2 YYNGEE. Losses at the gene ends were 0 bases for V and 4 bases for J; bases not matched to a gene: 4. The CDR3 extends over 15 amino acids. The CDR3 protein is CASSVAQGRYNEQFF. The CDR3 nucleotides read TGTGCCAGCAGCGTAGCACAGGGGCGATACAATGAGCAGTTCTTC.

CDR3 DNA: TGCGCCAGCAGCTTGGAACTAACCGGGACTAGCGGAAACAATGAGCAGTTCTTC. Translating it yields CASSLELTGTSGNNEQFF. The chain uses TRBV5-1 and TRBJ2-1; 11 bases align to TRBD2. This CDR3 spans 18 amino acids. The germline gives CDR1 SGHRS, CDR2 YFSETQ. Trimming took 0 bases from V and 5 from J; bases not matched to a gene: 10.

The chain uses TRBV7-2 and TRBJ1-1; D uncertain. The ends were cut back, 3 bases at V and 1 base at J, with 6 bases in the middle. The length of the CDR3 is 13 residues. Germline-derived CDR1 and CDR2 are SGHTA and FQGNSA. CDR3 bases: TGTGCCAGCAGCTTTACAGAGAACACTGAAGCTTTCTTT. Translation gives CASSFTENTEAFF.

The chain combines TRBV25-1 with TRBJ2-7; D is perhaps TRBD2 (5 bases). V lost 6 bases, J lost 5 bases, and 20 bases lay in between. This CDR3 comprises 15 residues. CDR1 and CDR2 (germline): MGHDK, SYGVNS. The CDR3: CASRPPSGREHEQYF. The CDR3 DNA is TGTGCCAGCAGACCCCCGAGCGGAAGGGAACACGAGCAGTACTTC.

The chain uses TRBV11-2 and TRBJ1-2; 8 bases agree with TRBD1. Trimming removed 3 bases from V and 8 bases from J; junction bases left unmatched: 5. In germline, CDR1 is SGHAT, CDR2 FQNNGV. CDR3 length: 13 residues. CDR3 DNA: TGTGCCAGCAGCTTTAGACAGGGGATAGGCTACACCTTC. Its protein is CASSFRQGIGYTF.

A few counts support this clone. The rearrangement links TRBV5-1 to TRBJ2-2; no reliable D call. Germline CDR1 reads SGHRS; CDR2 reads YFSETQ. V lost 0 bases to trimming and J lost 6 bases, with 6 bases between them. The CDR3 contains 13 residues. The CDR3 DNA sequence: TGCGCCAGCAGCTTGGCCGAGGCCGGGGAGCTGTTTTTT. Translation: CASSLAEAGELFF.

CDR3 in DNA: TGTGCCATACAGGCGGGAGATATTGCATACGAGCAGTACTTC. Protein product: CAIQAGDIAYEQYF. This chain joins TRBV28 and TRBJ2-7, with 7 bases matching TRBD2. With V trimmed by 10 bases and J by 4 bases, 13 bases remained unmatched. The CDR3 extends over 14 amino acids. Germline V gene data show CDR1 as MDHEN and CDR2 as SYDVKM.

The chain couples TRBV7-9 to TRBJ1-2; D not resolved. Germline V gene sequence: CDR1 SEHNR, CDR2 FQNEAQ (reference sequence). Trimming removed 1 base from V and 10 bases from J, with 7 bases in between. This CDR3 has 11 residues. The CDR3 is CASSLDHSYTF. The CDR3 bases are TGTGCCAGCAGCTTAGATCATTCCTACACCTTC.

Ten or more counts support this clone. This sequence joins TRBV3-1 (or the pseudogene TRBV3-2) and TRBJ1-1; D is undetermined. Germline CDR1 LGHDT, CDR2 YNNKEL (reference sequence). Trimming took off 1 base at V and 10 bases at J, with 19 bases between the two ends. This CDR3 is built from 15 residues. The CDR3 DNA reads as TGTGCCAGCAGCCAAGGGGCGGGCCGCGGGTTGGGAGCTTTCTTT. It translates to CASSQGAGRGLGAFF.

CDR3 sequence (DNA): TGCGCCCAGCAGGGTAGCACCTACGAGCAGTACTTC. This codes for CAQQGSTYEQYF. The rearrangement joins TRBV5-1 to TRBJ2-7; maybe TRBD1 (5 bases). Trimming pared 10 bases from V and 2 bases from J, leaving 13 bases between. From germline, CDR1 is SGHRS and CDR2 YFSETQ. There are 12 residues in the CDR3.

As regards this clone: The sample carries other DNA sequences with the same CDR3. The CDR3 loop reads CASLDRGGGYTF. CDR3 nucleotides: TGTGCCAGCTTGGACAGGGGGGGCGGCTACACCTTC. The rearrangement joins TRBV6-5 to TRBJ1-2, with 10 nucleotides matching TRBD1. This CDR3 contains 12 residues. V gave up 8 bases and J gave up 8 bases; unmatched junction bases: 5. Germline V gives CDR1 MNHEY, CDR2 SVGAGI.

This chain uses TRBV4-1 with TRBJ2-5, with D maybe TRBD2 (7 bases). From germline, CDR1 is MGHRA and CDR2 YSYEKL. V lost 8 bases and J lost 5, with 21 bases in between. The CDR3 length is 15 residues. The CDR3 here is CASQPREGGPETQYF. DNA for the CDR3: TGCGCCAGCCAGCCAAGAGAGGGGGGGCCGGAGACCCAGTACTTC.

The chain uses TRBV7-2 and TRBJ1-1; D remains ambiguous. CDR1 is SGHTA and CDR2 is FQGNSA in the germline V gene. This CDR3 is 14 amino acids long. Trimming removed 3 bases from V and 7 bases from J, with 15 bases in between. The CDR3 DNA is TGTGCCAGCAGCTTCGCAAGGACTGCAAATGAAGCTTTCTTT. Residues: CASSFARTANEAFF. Combining the CDR3 with reference TRBV7-2 and TRBJ1-1 gives the whole variable domain GAGVSQSPSNKVTEKGKDVELRCDPISGHTALYWYRQSLGQGLEFLIYFQGNSAPDKSGLPSDRFSAERTGGSVSTLTIQRTQQEDSAVYLCASSFARTANEAFFGQGTRLTVV.

CDR3 residues: CASSQSRQDYEQYF. The CDR3 region has the DNA TGTGCCAGCAGCCAGTCCCGGCAGGACTACGAGCAGTACTTC. The chain carries TRBV3-1 (or the pseudogene TRBV3-2) and TRBJ2-7; D unclear. V was cut by 3 bases and J by 3 bases, with 12 bases left in between. The germline gives CDR1 LGHDT, CDR2 YNNKEL (reference sequence). The CDR3 consists of 14 residues.

The chain joins TRBV6-2 or TRBV6-3 to TRBJ1-5; 10 bases match TRBD1. With V trimmed by 4 bases and J by 5 bases, 8 bases remained unmatched. Germline lookup yields CDR1 MNHEY and CDR2 SVGEGT. This CDR3 is 16 amino acids long. CDR3 nucleotides: TGTGCCAGCAGTTCCCCCGTGACAGGGGGCTATCAGCCCCAGCATTTT. Amino acids: CASSSPVTGGYQPQHF.

The chain uses TRBV5-1 and TRBJ2-7; maybe TRBD1 (5 bases). The CDR3 loop spans 15 amino acids. The V and J ends lost 4 bases and 2 bases respectively, with 16 bases between them. Germline values: CDR1 SGHRS, CDR2 YFSETQ. CDR3 DNA: TGCGCCAGCAGCGTCGGCGCGGCAGGGCCCTACGAGCAGTACTTC. Protein product: CASSVGAAGPYEQYF. The complete variable domain, with remaining parts taken from reference TRBV5-1 and TRBJ2-7, reads KAGVTQTPRYLIKTRGQQVTLSCSPISGHRSVSWYQQTPGQGLQFLFEYFSETQRNKGNFPGRFSGRQFSNSRSEMNVSTLELGDSALYLCASSVGAAGPYEQYFGPGTRLTVT.

The V call is TRBV7-9, the J call TRBJ2-1; weak D call: TRBD1 (6 bases). With 6 bases removed from V and 1 base from J, the gap between germline ends came to 16 bases. The CDR3 consists of 16 residues. Germline CDR1 SEHNR, CDR2 FQNEAQ (reference sequence). CDR3 in DNA: TGTGCCAGCAGTTCCGCTCAGGGGTTTTCCTACAATGAGCAGTTCTTC. Translated: CASSSAQGFSYNEQFF. Combining the CDR3 with reference TRBV7-9 and TRBJ2-1 gives the whole variable domain DTGVSQNPRHKITKRGQNVTFRCDPISEHNRLYWYRQTLGQGPEFLTYFQNEAQLEKSRLLSDRFSAERPKGSFSTLEIQRTEQGDSAMYLCASSSAQGFSYNEQFFGPGTRLTVL.

This chain uses TRBV11-2 with TRBJ2-1; 9 bases are shared with TRBD1. The V gene's germline CDR1 is SGHAT and CDR2 FQNNGV. The V gene end was trimmed by 1 base and the J gene end by 1 base; junction bases not matched to a gene: 5. The CDR3 has 17 amino acids. The CDR3 reads CASSLGGTGSSYNEQFF. Written as DNA, the CDR3 is TGTGCCAGCAGCTTAGGTGGGACAGGGTCTTCCTACAATGAGCAGTTCTTC.

The chain combines TRBV4-1 with TRBJ2-1; 8 bases map to TRBD2. The V gene's germline CDR1 is MGHRA and CDR2 YSYEKL. With V trimmed by 1 base and J by 6 bases, 14 bases remained unmatched. The CDR3 is 18 residues long. The CDR3 bases are TGCGCCAGCAGCCAAGTTGGAGGGCGGGGGGTATCGGGCAATGAGCAGTTCTTC. It translates to CASSQVGGRGVSGNEQFF.

V gene TRBV6-5 combines with J gene TRBJ1-2; TRBD1 might be the D (6 bases). The CDR3 spans 14 residues. V was pared by 2 bases and J by 4 bases, with 11 bases between. The germline V gene has CDR1 MNHEY and CDR2 SVGAGI. This CDR3 reads CASSYEPRGYGYTF. CDR3 nucleotide sequence: TGTGCCAGCAGTTACGAACCCAGGGGCTATGGCTACACCTTC.

The CDR3 spells CASSQVAGGYEQFF. In nucleotides, the CDR3 is TGTGCCAGCAGCCAAGTAGCGGGGGGCTATGAGCAGTTCTTC. The V call is TRBV3-1 (or the pseudogene TRBV3-2), the J call TRBJ2-1, with 10 bases fitting TRBD2. This CDR3 spans 14 amino acids. Trimming at V came to 1 base and at J to 8 bases, leaving 2 bases not matched to a gene. The germline CDR1 and CDR2 sequences are LGHDT and YNNKEL (reference sequence).

This chain uses TRBV6-2 or TRBV6-3 with TRBJ1-5; 8 nucleotides line up with TRBD1. After removal of 6 bases from V and 7 bases from J, the junction contained 5 bases not matched to a gene. From germline, CDR1 is MNHEY and CDR2 SVGEGT. The CDR3 covers 13 residues. In DNA, the CDR3 is TGTGCCAGCAGCCTAACAGGGGGACAGCCCCAGCATTTT. Residues: CASSLTGGQPQHF.

The chain recombines TRBV6-1 with TRBJ2-1; 8 nucleotides match TRBD2. The V gene's germline CDR1 is MNHNS and CDR2 SASEGT. V gave up 6 bases and J gave up 0 bases; unmatched junction bases: 4. The CDR3 totals 15 residues. In DNA form, the CDR3 reads TGTGCCAGCAGGACGGGGGGGAGCTCCTACAATGAGCAGTTCTTC. Translation gives CASRTGGSSYNEQFF.

J is TRBJ1-5 and V is TRBV5-1, with a weak D call TRBD1 (5 bases). Germline lookup yields CDR1 SGHRS and CDR2 YFSETQ. This CDR3 spans 14 amino acids. V was pared by 5 bases and J by 1 base, with 10 bases between. The CDR3 is CASSQGQSNQPQHF. For the CDR3, the DNA is TGCGCCAGCAGTCAGGGCCAAAGCAATCAGCCCCAGCATTTT.

The chain combines TRBV5-1 with TRBJ2-1; tentatively, D is TRBD2 (5 bases). Trimming removed 0 bases at V and 10 bases at J, with 14 bases between. The CDR3 length is 14 residues. Germline V gene data show CDR1 as SGHRS and CDR2 as YFSETQ. This chain's CDR3 is CASSLGFLASEQFF. CDR3 sequence (DNA): TGCGCCAGCAGCTTGGGCTTCCTAGCTTCGGAGCAGTTCTTC.

This clone was observed a handful of times. The chain employs TRBV4-1 and TRBJ1-2; D is unresolved. In germline, CDR1 is MGHRA, CDR2 YSYEKL. This CDR3 is 15 amino acids long. V lost 0 bases and J lost 5, with 13 bases in between. CDR3 residues: CASSQERGVLYGYTF. The DNA for the CDR3 is TGCGCCAGCAGCCAAGAAAGAGGAGTCTTATATGGCTACACCTTC.